This T cell receptor (beta chain) originates from a study of response to subunit inactivated influenza vaccine. Study-level findings and limits: A suggestion made by the authors is that each seasonal influenza vaccination recruits few new T cells.

Of note for this clonotype: What it recognizes is unknown.

TCRdb analysed the RT-PCR reads with MiXCR anew, one entry per CDR3 protein. Among 600,000 to 700,000 distinct CDR3 sequences, around 15% were seen once, and the ten largest hold 7.5% to 9%. The CDR3 runs 13 residues. Trimming removed 2 bases from V and 7 bases from J, with 11 bases in between. Germline V gene lookup returns CDR1 DFQATT and CDR2 SNEGSKA (reference sequence). Here the sequenced sample was PBMCs from blood, taken less than 15 days before vaccination. The origin of this receptor is a man aged 50-59 years who received an inactivated influenza vaccine. The chain employs TRBV20-1 and TRBJ2-2; D gene unclear. CDR3 protein: CSARKELSGELFF. DNA of the CDR3: TGCAGTGCTAGAAAGGAATTGAGCGGGGAGCTGTTTTTT.